This T cell receptor beta chain was sequenced during a study of CD8 T cells in ankylosing spondylitis. Findings of the study overall: Made up of about eight highly homologous variants, a TCR beta motif appeared characteristic of ankylosing spondylitis blood.

The CDR3 has 13 residues. The germline V gene has CDR1 SGHDT and CDR2 YYEEEE. Between the trimmed V and J ends, which lost 1 base and 4 bases, there was a span of 8 bases. Quantitative 5'-RACE with molecular barcodes was used to make the TCR beta libraries. TCRdb recomputed calls from the 5' RACE reads with MiXCR, one row per CDR3 protein. The data contain some 250,000 distinct CDR3 sequences, 8% to 9.5% of them singletons. This clonotype came up many times. Its target is unknown. The sequence was obtained from a male donor with ankylosing spondylitis or in good health (not recorded which). The sample comprised blood, either unsorted or a sorted T cell fraction (not recorded which). The V call is TRBV5-6, the J call TRBJ2-5; D remains ambiguous. CDR3: CASSLKGRETQYF. In DNA form, the CDR3 reads TGTGCCAGCAGCTTGAAGGGCCGAGAGACCCAGTACTTC. The complete variable domain, with remaining parts taken from reference TRBV5-6 and TRBJ2-5, reads DAGVTQSPTHLIKTRGQQVTLRCSPKSGHDTVSWYQQALGQGPQFIFQYYEEEERQRGNFPDRFSGHQFPNYSSELNVNALLLGDSALYLCASSLKGRETQYFGPGTRLLVL.